Below, 27 T cell receptor beta chains from the same sample are listed, as sequenced in a study of blood T cell repertoires in COVID-19. Sequencing was performed with immunoSEQ multiplex PCR; in TCRdb, only in-frame clones are kept and a portion is missing. The sample lists 150,000 to 200,000 clones; about 80% were seen once. Sequences were obtained from peripheral blood. The source is a man aged 55 to 70 with acute or convalescent COVID-19.

This rearrangement joins TRBV5-8 to TRBJ2-1; 7 bases are shared with TRBD1. Germline CDR1 SGHTS, CDR2 YDEGEE. The CDR3 consists of 14 residues. V shed 4 bases and J 3 bases; nucleotides not matched to a gene: 4. CDR3 sequence reads: CASSRTGVYNEQFF. The DNA of the CDR3 is TGTGCCAGCAGCCGAACAGGGGTCTACAATGAGCAGTTCTTC.

The chain recombines TRBV25-1 with TRBJ2-1, with TRBD2 matching 11 bases. The CDR3 spans 14 residues. V trimming: 8 bases; J trimming: 9 bases; junction bases outside the gene matches: 9. Germline V gives CDR1 MGHDK, CDR2 SYGVNS. The CDR3 DNA reads TGTGCCAGCTTTAGCGGGGGGGCCTACGGTGAGCAGTTCTTC. This codes for CASFSGGAYGEQFF.

The chain links TRBV6-5 to TRBJ1-4; D gene uncertain. In germline, CDR1 is MNHEY, CDR2 SVGAGI. The germline V and J ends were trimmed by 0 bases and 1 base, with 6 bases remaining between them. This CDR3 is 15 amino acids long. CDR3 protein: CASSYSRITNEKLFF. The CDR3 region has the DNA TGTGCCAGCAGTTACTCGAGAATAACTAATGAAAAACTGTTTTTT.

The V and J genes are TRBV12-5 and TRBJ2-7; the D gene is possibly TRBD2 (5 bases). This CDR3 spans 14 amino acids. CDR1 LGHNT and CDR2 FRNRAP come from the germline V gene. The V end was cut by 7 bases, the J end by 2 bases, with 15 bases between. The CDR3 region is CASAADGRAYEQYF. The CDR3 DNA reads as TGTGCTAGTGCTGCGGACGGGCGGGCCTACGAGCAGTACTTC.

This chain connects TRBV3-1 (or the pseudogene TRBV3-2) to TRBJ2-1, with 7 bases aligning to TRBD2. The CDR3 consists of 15 residues. The V and J ends lost 2 bases and 4 bases, in that order; junction bases with no gene match: 5. In germline, CDR1 is LGHDT, CDR2 YNNKEL (reference sequence). The CDR3, as DNA: TGTGCCAGCAGCCAACTAGGGGAGGGGTACAATGAGCAGTTCTTC. Its translation is CASSQLGEGYNEQFF.

Here the CDR3 reads CAISESPSGTGGSPLHF. CDR3 in DNA: TGTGCCATCAGTGAGTCTCCTTCCGGGACAGGGGGTTCACCCCTCCACTTT. The rearrangement joins TRBV10-3 to TRBJ1-6; 11 nucleotides match TRBD1. Trimming removed 0 bases from V and 9 bases from J; junction bases left unmatched: 7. The CDR3 extends over 17 amino acids. Per germline, CDR1 ENHRY and CDR2 SYGVKD.

The chain is built from TRBV27 and TRBJ1-1, with TRBD1 as a possible D gene (6 bases). Germline values: CDR1 MNHEY, CDR2 SMNVEV (reference sequence). The CDR3 has 15 residues. Trimming took off 9 bases at V and 5 bases at J, with 22 bases between the two ends. The DNA of the CDR3 is TGTGCCAGGGGAAGTCTCCAGGGACATCGGACTGAAGCTTTCTTT. As protein: CARGSLQGHRTEAFF.

The chain recombines TRBV9 with TRBJ2-7; the D gene is possibly TRBD1 (6 bases). The V end was cut by 1 base, the J end by 3 bases, with 14 bases between. Germline V gives CDR1 SGDLS, CDR2 YYNGEE. CDR3 size: 15 residues. CDR3 DNA sequence: TGTGCCAGCAGCGTAAGGGCAGGGGATCTCTACGAGCAGTACTTC. Translated, it gives CASSVRAGDLYEQYF.

This chain uses TRBV10-2 with TRBJ2-7; 7 positions agree with TRBD1. J gave up 0 bases and V 6 bases, and 11 bases lay outside the gene matches. In germline, CDR1 is WSHSY, CDR2 SAAADI. CDR3 size: 16 residues. CDR3 sequence (DNA): TGCGCCAGCAGAGATGCGAGGGGGACAGTCTCCTACGAGCAGTACTTC. It translates to CASRDARGTVSYEQYF.

The chain joins TRBV4-1 to TRBJ1-1; no definite D call. The CDR3 consists of 16 residues. The V gene's germline CDR1 is MGHRA and CDR2 YSYEKL. V was trimmed by 5 bases and J by 1 base, leaving 17 bases between them. In DNA form, the CDR3 reads TGCGCCAGCAGCAAGGACGGGATAGTATGGAACACTGAAGCTTTCTTT. This codes for CASSKDGIVWNTEAFF.

The chain recombines TRBV6-1 with TRBJ2-7; TRBD2 might be the D (5 bases). Trimming shortened V by 4 bases and J by 13 bases, and 17 bases separated the two germline ends. Germline V gene data show CDR1 as MNHNS and CDR2 as SASEGT. The CDR3 is made up of 12 amino acids. CDR3 sequence reads: CASSAAGADLYF. CDR3 sequence (DNA): TGTGCCAGCAGTGCAGCAGGAGCGGACCTATACTTC.

The chain recombines TRBV7-3 with TRBJ2-2, with 7 bases lining up with TRBD1. V dropped 4 bases and J dropped 0; count of bases not matched to a gene: 2. Germline lookup yields CDR1 SGHTA and CDR2 FQGTGA. This CDR3 contains 15 residues. The CDR3 spells CASSSGTANTGELFF. The CDR3 region has the DNA TGTGCCAGCAGCTCCGGGACAGCGAACACCGGGGAGCTGTTTTTT.

This chain uses TRBV24-1 with TRBJ1-2; D not certain. Germline CDR1 reads KGHDR; CDR2 reads SFDVKD. V lost 4 bases and J 7 bases, leaving 15 bases between the germline ends. The CDR3 length is 14 residues. In nucleotides, the CDR3 is TGTGCCACCAGTGACAACGCCCTAACCCTTGGCTACACCTTC. Its protein is CATSDNALTLGYTF.

This clone was seen more than once but under ten times. Other DNA sequences of this sample code for an identical CDR3. The CDR3: CASSPPTGDEQYF. CDR3 in DNA: TGTGCCAGCTCACCGCCGACAGGGGACGAGCAGTACTTC. The chain employs TRBV18 and TRBJ2-7; 8 bases align to TRBD1. The germline V gene encodes CDR1 KGHSH and CDR2 LQKENI. This CDR3 has 13 residues. After removal of 3 bases from V and 5 bases from J, the junction contained 3 bases not matched to a gene.

The chain uses TRBV3-1 (or the pseudogene TRBV3-2) and TRBJ1-2, with D possibly being TRBD1 (5 bases). V shed 0 bases and J shed 2 bases, with 10 bases lying between them. CDR1 and CDR2 (germline): LGHDT, YNNKEL (reference sequence). This CDR3 region has 15 residues. The CDR3 region is CASSQDMAGNYGYTF. CDR3 DNA: TGTGCCAGCAGCCAAGATATGGCAGGGAACTATGGCTACACCTTC.

This rearrangement joins TRBV5-1 to TRBJ2-6, with 7 nucleotides matching TRBD1. V was clipped by 4 bases and J by 3 bases; unmatched bases: 7. CDR1 and CDR2 from the germline V gene are SGHRS and YFSETQ. The CDR3 consists of 16 residues. CDR3 protein: CASSIRQGNGANVLTF. The CDR3 DNA follows: TGCGCCAGCAGCATACGACAGGGTAATGGGGCCAACGTCCTGACTTTC.

The table lists this clone with a few counts. The chain has TRBV10-2 and TRBJ1-5; D is perhaps TRBD1 (5 bases). This CDR3 comprises 16 residues. Trimming left V 2 bases short and J 0 bases short, with 11 bases between. Per the germline V gene, CDR1 is WSHSY and CDR2 is SAAADI. CDR3 region: CASSETGLLSNQPQHF. CDR3 bases: TGCGCCAGCAGTGAGACGGGACTTCTTAGCAATCAGCCCCAGCATTTT.

This clone turned up a few times. The chain carries TRBV7-9 and TRBJ1-5, with TRBD1 matching 9 bases. The CDR3 spans 14 residues. V gave up 5 bases and J gave up 6 bases; unmatched junction bases: 5. Germline V lookup: CDR1 SEHNR, CDR2 FQNEAQ (reference sequence). Here the CDR3 DNA reads TGTGCCAGCAGCGAACAGGGGGCGGGTCAGCCCCAGCATTTT. Translating it yields CASSEQGAGQPQHF.

The V and J genes are TRBV5-1 and TRBJ2-7; maybe TRBD1 (5 bases). The CDR3 totals 14 residues. Germline CDR1 SGHRS, CDR2 YFSETQ. Trimming took off 4 bases at V and 2 bases at J, with 13 bases between the two ends. The CDR3: CASSAETTAYEQYF. CDR3 DNA: TGCGCCAGCAGCGCGGAAACGACAGCCTACGAGCAGTACTTC.

The V call is TRBV7-6, the J call TRBJ1-1; no reliable D call. This CDR3 has 13 residues. Trimming removed 3 bases from V and 1 base from J, with 6 bases in between. Germline V gives CDR1 SGHVS, CDR2 FNYEAQ. CDR3 protein: CASSLAGNTEAFF. The CDR3 DNA reads as TGTGCCAGCAGCTTGGCAGGGAACACTGAAGCTTTCTTT.

The gene calls are TRBV27 and TRBJ1-1, with TRBD1 matching over 7 bases. With 6 bases clipped from V and 5 bases from J, the junction kept 12 bases outside the gene matches. CDR3 size: 15 residues. Germline V CDR1 and CDR2: MNHEY, SMNVEV (reference sequence). The CDR3 DNA sequence: TGTGCCAGCAGCCTCATGAGTCCAGGGGGGACTGAAGCTTTCTTT. Translating gives CASSLMSPGGTEAFF.

This clone came up a few times. This chain links TRBV10-3 with TRBJ1-3; 7 bases agree with TRBD1. Germline CDR1 reads ENHRY; CDR2 reads SYGVKD. The CDR3 is 18 residues long. V gave up 0 bases and J gave up 3 bases; unmatched junction bases: 11. The CDR3 sequence is CAISESGYPGGVGNTIYF. The CDR3 DNA follows: TGTGCCATCAGTGAGTCGGGATACCCAGGGGGAGTTGGAAACACCATATATTTT.

This chain connects TRBV5-1 to TRBJ2-2; the match to TRBD1 covers 9 bases. Germline assignment: CDR1 SGHRS and CDR2 YFSETQ. The V segment lost 4 bases and the J segment 0 bases; nucleotides outside the gene matches: 4. The length of the CDR3 is 16 residues. The CDR3 DNA is TGCGCCAGCAGCCGGGGACAGGGAGCGAACACCGGGGAGCTGTTTTTT. This sequence encodes CASSRGQGANTGELFF.

This clone was seen repeatedly, ten times or more. The CDR3 bases are TGTGCCAGCACCGGGGTCGGGGGCTACACCTTC. This sequence encodes CASTGVGGYTF. The chain joins TRBV28 to TRBJ1-2; no clear D. CDR1 and CDR2 (germline): MDHEN, SYDVKM. The CDR3 totals 11 residues. The ends were cut back, 7 bases at V and 8 bases at J, with 11 bases in the middle.

The CDR3 protein is CASRHPGQGIDTQYF. The DNA for the CDR3 is TGTGCCAGCAGACACCCGGGACAGGGTATAGATACGCAGTATTTT. The chain links TRBV25-1 to TRBJ2-3, with 9 nucleotides matching TRBD1. Germline-derived CDR1 and CDR2 are MGHDK and SYGVNS. This CDR3 has 15 residues. The V segment lost 6 bases and the J segment 5 bases; nucleotides outside the gene matches: 9. The whole variable domain, filled in from reference TRBV25-1 and TRBJ2-3, reads EADIYQTPRYLVIGTGKKITLECSQTMGHDKMYWYQQDPGMELHLIHYSYGVNSTEKGDLSSESTVSRIRTEHFPLTLESARPSHTSQYLCASRHPGQGIDTQYFGPGTRLTVL.

This clone was counted a single time. The chain links TRBV6-5 to TRBJ1-2; 7 nucleotides line up with TRBD1. This CDR3 is 15 amino acids long. V lost 5 bases, J lost 10 bases, and 16 bases stayed unmatched. Germline V lookup: CDR1 MNHEY, CDR2 SVGAGI. CDR3 sequence: CASSLSLTGPPYYTF. The CDR3 nucleotides read TGTGCCAGCAGTCTTTCCCTGACAGGGCCTCCTTACTACACCTTC.

This clone was seen a few times. The chain recombines TRBV6-1 with TRBJ1-6; maybe TRBD1 (5 bases). Trimming pared 2 bases from V and 5 bases from J, leaving 10 bases between. This CDR3 spans 15 amino acids. Germline CDR1 is MNHNS and CDR2 is SASEGT. CDR3 coding DNA: TGTGCCAGCAGTGAATCTGGAGGGGATAATTCACCCCTCCACTTT. Protein: CASSESGGDNSPLHF.